The 8 T cell receptor beta chains below all came from one sample that was sequenced in a study of T-cell reconstitution after alpha-beta-depleted transplantation in children. During its preparation, the TCRbeta library received unique molecular identifiers. MiXCR, applied by TCRdb to the PCR reads, yields one record per CDR3 protein. The table has some 290,000 distinct CDR3 sequences, nearly 10% seen once. This sample comprised PBMCs from the stem cell graft donor, obtained from the stem cell graft. The receptor set was obtained from a human donor who donated a stem cell graft to a child with SCID.

The chain carries TRBV7-9 and TRBJ2-7; 11 bases line up with TRBD2. The CDR3 has 16 residues. The trim removed 7 bases at V and 2 bases at J, leaving 10 bases unmatched. Germline V CDR1 and CDR2: SEHNR, FQNEAQ (reference sequence). CDR3 sequence (DNA): TGTGCCAGCACCGGGACTAGCGGTTTCTCCGCCTACGAGCAGTACTTC. It yields the protein CASTGTSGFSAYEQYF.

This clonotype was observed at least ten times. V is TRBV5-5 and J is TRBJ1-1, with 11 bases lining up with TRBD1. CDR1 and CDR2 from the germline V gene are SGHKS and YYEKEE (reference sequence). V was clipped by 5 bases and J by 1 base; unmatched bases: 1. CDR3 length: 14 amino acids. CDR3 sequence reads: CASRDRGPNTEAFF. DNA for the CDR3: TGTGCCAGCAGGGACAGGGGGCCGAACACTGAAGCTTTCTTT.

This clonotype has at least ten counts. This chain uses TRBV10-3 with TRBJ2-4; D is uncertain. The CDR3 loop spans 14 amino acids. The V end lost 5 bases, the J end lost 0 bases, and 8 bases lay between the germline ends. The germline V gene encodes CDR1 ENHRY and CDR2 SYGVKD. CDR3 sequence (DNA): TGTGCCATCAGTCTCCGTCTAGCCAAAAACATTCAGTACTTC. Amino acids: CAISLRLAKNIQYF.

This clonotype has just a few counts. The genes are TRBV20-1 and TRBJ1-2; no clear D gene. The CDR3 totals 14 residues. V was pared by 0 bases and J by 3 bases, with 11 bases between. Looked up from germline, CDR1 is DFQATT and CDR2 is SNEGSKA (reference sequence). The CDR3 is CSARDPGRDYGYTF. Here the CDR3 DNA reads TGCAGTGCTAGAGATCCCGGCCGAGACTATGGCTACACCTTC.

This clonotype was seen at least ten times. The chain links TRBV5-6 to TRBJ2-2, with a tentative D call TRBD2 (6 bases). Trimming took off 0 bases at V and 0 bases at J, with 15 bases between the two ends. Germline-derived CDR1 and CDR2 are SGHDT and YYEEEE. The length of the CDR3 is 18 residues. CDR3 nucleotide sequence: TGTGCCAGCAGCTTGGAGGAGGGACCGAGGGCGAACACCGGGGAGCTGTTTTTT. The encoded protein is CASSLEEGPRANTGELFF.

The V gene is TRBV2, the J gene TRBJ2-7; the match to TRBD1 covers 8 bases. The V segment lost 1 base and the J segment 1 base; nucleotides outside the gene matches: 15. CDR3 length: 19 amino acids. Germline CDR1 is SNHLY and CDR2 is FYNNEI. CDR3 sequence: CASSEGPGGGSYRSYEQYF. CDR3 DNA: TGTGCCAGCAGTGAAGGCCCAGGGGGCGGATCTTATAGATCCTACGAGCAGTACTTC.

This clonotype was seen only a few times. The chain recombines TRBV4-2 with TRBJ2-5; TRBD2 agrees at 12 bases. With V trimmed by 0 bases and J by 3 bases, 5 bases remained unmatched. This CDR3 is 17 amino acids long. Germline V gene sequence: CDR1 LGHNA, CDR2 YNFKEQ. The CDR3 here is CASSQELAGGSEETQYF. CDR3 nucleotides: TGTGCCAGCAGCCAAGAACTAGCGGGGGGATCAGAAGAGACCCAGTACTTC.

The V gene is TRBV29-1, the J gene TRBJ2-2; D not resolved. The CDR3 loop spans 13 amino acids. Germline-derived CDR1 and CDR2 are SQVTM and ANQGSEA. V lost 5 bases and J lost 1, with 8 bases in between. The chain's CDR3 is CSVWSRNTGELFF. The CDR3, as DNA: TGCAGCGTTTGGTCCCGGAACACCGGGGAGCTGTTTTTT.